This T cell receptor (beta chain) was sequenced during a study of radiotherapy plus CTLA-4 blockade in lung cancer. Study-wide points: Together with interferon-beta, which increased in serum after radiation, early dynamic changes in blood T cell clones were reportedly the best predictors of response.

Receiving focal radiation plus CTLA-4 blockade with ipilimumab were patients who had chemo-refractory metastatic non-small-cell lung cancer. This clone was counted a single time. The antigen is undetermined. The data were produced by immunoSEQ multiplex PCR, yet TCRdb's version contains in-frame clones alone and is incomplete. This table holds roughly 120,000 clones, more than 65% found once. The source was peripheral blood, collected from a patient treated with radiotherapy plus ipilimumab. The source is a human donor with non-small cell lung cancer who had a partial response to radiotherapy plus ipilimumab.

CDR3 sequence (DNA): TGTGCCAGCAGTTCCCATCAATCAGACTATGGCTACACCTTC. It translates to CASSSHQSDYGYTF. The V gene is TRBV6-6, the J gene TRBJ1-2, with unresolved D. Germline V lookup: CDR1 MNHNY, CDR2 SVGAGI (reference sequence). The V gene lost 4 bases and the J gene lost 3 bases, with 12 bases spanning the gap. The CDR3 is 14 amino acids.